This T cell receptor beta chain stems from a study of OX40 agonist ivuxolimab in advanced cancers. Study-wide context: The costimulatory receptor OX40 (CD134) was targeted by ivuxolimab, a fully human IgG2 agonistic monoclonal antibody. In the dose-escalation cohort, 70% to 85% of patients were male, and the mean age was approximately 55 years, with a range of about 23 to 90. The paper describes the monotherapy dose-escalation part (N ≈ 50 patients) of the phase I trial of ivuxolimab. Partial responses occurred in three dose-escalation patients, of whom one had hepatocellular carcinoma and two had cutaneous melanoma. Intravenous ivuxolimab was administered to patients every 2 weeks at six dose levels: 0.01, 0.1, 0.3, 1.5, 3 and 10 mg/kg. Of the roughly 54 dose-escalation patients, hepatocellular carcinoma was present in around 19, melanoma in around 15, renal cell carcinoma in 9 and head and neck cancer in 9. Prior anti-PD-1, anti-PD-L1 or anti-CTLA-4 therapy was permitted, and checkpoint inhibitors had been received by about 44% of dose-escalation patients. The purpose of peripheral TCRbeta sequencing was to test whether ivuxolimab changed TCR sequence diversity and led to clonal T-cell expansion. Beyond this particular receptor, the publication reports: After ivuxolimab, more expanded clones were found on average in CD8+ T cells than in CD4+ T cells. At doses of 0.1 to 3.0 mg/kg, clonal expansion of both CD4+ and CD8+ blood T cells was observed from baseline to week 6. In the 0.1-3.0 mg/kg groups, partial responders were among the patients with the lowest normalized peripheral clonal expansion, particularly in CD8+ T cells. Low levels of normalized T-cell clonal expansion were also seen in some nonresponding patients. Antigen specificity was not determined for the clonally expanded peripheral T cells.

The germline V gene (reference sequence) gives CDR1 as MNHNY and CDR2 as SVGAGI. V and J are truncated by 6 bases and 8 bases respectively, leaving an intervening sequence of 14 bases. From the cysteine up to the phenylalanine, the CDR3 has a length of 13 residues. Just the 39-base CDR3 DNA is kept, in frame starting at base 1. To note about this clone: The specificity of this receptor is unknown. There are no base qualities to consult, and no much larger clone falls within one base.

To sequence the TCRbeta CDR3 region, genomic DNA was isolated from the sorted cells. TCRbeta CDR3 regions were sequenced using the immunoSEQ Assay. Imported from immuneACCESS, the table was reduced by TCRdb to in-frame sequences with V and J called. These copies leave out some clones; in studies compared against another copy, an unresolved V gene accounts for under half, and the cause of the remainder is not known. This sample is represented by about 36,000 clones; 80% to 85% of them were singletons. The ten largest clonotypes hold 22% of the sample. The trial excluded patients who had a history of autoimmune disease or were on systemic immunosuppression. In every dose cohort, peripheral blood was drawn for TCR sequencing at baseline, cycle 4 day 1, and cycle 7 day 1. Samples were obtained from an open-label, multicenter, first-in-human phase I dose-escalation trial of ivuxolimab. Adults with locally advanced or metastatic melanoma, renal cell, hepatocellular, or head and neck squamous cell carcinoma were enrolled in the trial. CD4+ and CD8+ T cells were sorted separately from peripheral blood before TCR sequencing.

This sequence originates from an adult with an advanced solid tumor such as melanoma, head and neck, liver or kidney cancer. The source material was CD4+ or CD8+ T cells sorted from blood, sampled in a trial of the OX40 agonist ivuxolimab. The rearrangement joined TRBV6-6 to TRBJ1-3, with a tentative D gene TRBD1 over 5 matching bases. At the DNA level, the sequence is TGTGCCAGCAGATGGGAGGGGATGGACACCATATATTTT. Translated, it reads CASRWEGMDTIYF.